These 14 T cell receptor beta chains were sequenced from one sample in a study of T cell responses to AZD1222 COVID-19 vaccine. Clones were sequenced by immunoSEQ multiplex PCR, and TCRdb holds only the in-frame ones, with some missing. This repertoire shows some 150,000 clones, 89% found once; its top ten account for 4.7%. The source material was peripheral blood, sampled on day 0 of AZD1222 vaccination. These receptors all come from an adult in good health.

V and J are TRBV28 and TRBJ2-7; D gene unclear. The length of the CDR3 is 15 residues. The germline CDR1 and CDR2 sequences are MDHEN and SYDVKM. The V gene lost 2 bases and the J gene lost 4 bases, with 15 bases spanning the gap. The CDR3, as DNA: TGTGCCAGCAGTTTACGCCCGGGCAGGTCATACGAGCAGTACTTC. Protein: CASSLRPGRSYEQYF.

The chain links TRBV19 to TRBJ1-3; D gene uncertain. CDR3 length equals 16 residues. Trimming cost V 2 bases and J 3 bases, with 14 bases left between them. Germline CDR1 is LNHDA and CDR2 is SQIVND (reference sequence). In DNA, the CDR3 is TGTGCCAGTAGTATAACGTCTGGGGTATTTGGAAACACCATATATTTT. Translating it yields CASSITSGVFGNTIYF.

The CDR3 region has the DNA TGTGCCAGCAGCGAACCGAGATGGCGAAGGCAGTACTTC. Protein sequence: CASSEPRWRRQYF. The chain is built from TRBV7-2 and TRBJ2-7; D gene uncertain. Germline CDR1 reads SGHTA; CDR2 reads FQGNSA. The V end lost 5 bases, the J end lost 9 bases, and 17 bases lay between the germline ends. There are 13 residues in the CDR3.

CDR3 sequence reads: CASSLFRGSEQYF. The CDR3 nucleotides read TGTGCCAGCAGCTTGTTTCGGGGAAGCGAGCAGTACTTC. The chain carries TRBV5-6 and TRBJ2-7; maybe TRBD2 (5 bases). The length of the CDR3 is 13 residues. With 1 base removed from V and 6 bases from J, the gap between germline ends came to 11 bases. The germline V gene encodes CDR1 SGHDT and CDR2 YYEEEE.

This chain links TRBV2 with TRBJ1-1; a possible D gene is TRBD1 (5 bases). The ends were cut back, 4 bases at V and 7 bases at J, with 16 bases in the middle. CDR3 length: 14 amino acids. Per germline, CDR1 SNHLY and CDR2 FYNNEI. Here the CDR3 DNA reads TGTGCCAGCAGTGGGGTTCGAAGGGACGGTGAAGCTTTCTTT. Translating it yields CASSGVRRDGEAFF. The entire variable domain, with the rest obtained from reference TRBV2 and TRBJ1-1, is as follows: EPEVTQTPSHQVTQMGQEVILRCVPISNHLYFYWYRQILGQKVEFLVSFYNNEISEKSEIFDDQFSVERPDGSNFTLKIRSTKLEDSAMYFCASSGVRRDGEAFFGQGTRLTVV.

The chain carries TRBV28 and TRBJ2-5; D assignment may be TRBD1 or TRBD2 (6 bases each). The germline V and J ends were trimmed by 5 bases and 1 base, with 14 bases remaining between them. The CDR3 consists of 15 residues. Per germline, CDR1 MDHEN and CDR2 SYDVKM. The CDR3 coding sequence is TGTGCCAGCAGTACCGTCAGGGGAGGCCAAGAGACCCAGTACTTC. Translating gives CASSTVRGGQETQYF.

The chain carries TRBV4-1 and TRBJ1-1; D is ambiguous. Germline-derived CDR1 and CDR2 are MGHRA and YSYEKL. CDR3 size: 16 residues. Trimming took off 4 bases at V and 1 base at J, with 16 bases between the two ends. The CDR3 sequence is CASSLPISPPNTEAFF. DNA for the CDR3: TGCGCCAGCAGCCTACCGATTTCCCCACCGAACACTGAAGCTTTCTTT.

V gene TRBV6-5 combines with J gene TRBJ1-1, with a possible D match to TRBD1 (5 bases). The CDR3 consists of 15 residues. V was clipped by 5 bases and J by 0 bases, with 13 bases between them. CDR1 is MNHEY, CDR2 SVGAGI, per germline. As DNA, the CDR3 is TGTGCCAGCAGTACAGGAAAATTCATGAACACTGAAGCTTTCTTT. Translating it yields CASSTGKFMNTEAFF.

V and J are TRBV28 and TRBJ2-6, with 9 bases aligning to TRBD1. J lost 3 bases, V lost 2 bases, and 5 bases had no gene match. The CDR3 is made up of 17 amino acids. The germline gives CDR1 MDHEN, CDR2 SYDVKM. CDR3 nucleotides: TGTGCCAGCAGTTTAGGGACAGGGCTCTATGGGGCCAACGTCCTGACTTTC. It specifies CASSLGTGLYGANVLTF.

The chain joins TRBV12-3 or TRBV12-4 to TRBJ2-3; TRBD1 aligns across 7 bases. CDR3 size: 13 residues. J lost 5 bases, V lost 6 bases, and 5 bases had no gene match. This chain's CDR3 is CASSGQVGDTQYF. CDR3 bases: TGTGCCAGCAGCGGACAGGTAGGAGATACGCAGTATTTT.

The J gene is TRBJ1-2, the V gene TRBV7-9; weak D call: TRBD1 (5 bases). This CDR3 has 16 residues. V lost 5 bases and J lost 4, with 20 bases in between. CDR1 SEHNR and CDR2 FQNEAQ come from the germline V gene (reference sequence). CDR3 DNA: TGTGCCAGCAGCCTGGAGGGCGGCAGGGCCCTCTATGGCTACACCTTC. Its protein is CASSLEGGRALYGYTF.

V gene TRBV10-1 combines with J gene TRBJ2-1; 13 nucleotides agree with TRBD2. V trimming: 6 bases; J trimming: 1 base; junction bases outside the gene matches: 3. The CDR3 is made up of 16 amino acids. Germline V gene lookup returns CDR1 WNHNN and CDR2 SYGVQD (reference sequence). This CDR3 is CASSKGLAGSYNEQFF. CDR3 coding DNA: TGCGCCAGCAGCAAGGGACTAGCGGGGTCCTACAATGAGCAGTTCTTC.

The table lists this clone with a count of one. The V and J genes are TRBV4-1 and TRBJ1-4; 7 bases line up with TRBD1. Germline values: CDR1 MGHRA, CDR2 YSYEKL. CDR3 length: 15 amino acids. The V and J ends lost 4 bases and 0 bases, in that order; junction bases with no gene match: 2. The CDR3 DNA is TGCGCCAGCAGCCGTGGGACAGCAACTAATGAAAAACTGTTTTTT. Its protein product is CASSRGTATNEKLFF.

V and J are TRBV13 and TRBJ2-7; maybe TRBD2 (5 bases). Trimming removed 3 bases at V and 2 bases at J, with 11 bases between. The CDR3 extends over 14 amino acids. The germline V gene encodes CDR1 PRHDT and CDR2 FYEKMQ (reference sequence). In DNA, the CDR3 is TGTGCCAGCAGCTTTCGGACGGGAACCTACGAGCAGTACTTC. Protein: CASSFRTGTYEQYF.